Following are 19 T cell receptor beta chains from one sample sequenced in a study of vaccination and CD4 T cells after COVID-19. These TCRs are of unknown antigen specificity. Treatment reported: approximately 11-day PBMC culture with coronavirus spike peptide pools or control peptides (ViraFEST assay). Sequenced with the Oncomine TCR Beta short-read assay was DNA taken from cultured CD4+ T cells. TCRdb independently ran MiXCR on the PCR reads; one entry per CDR3 protein. The table shows 15,000 or so distinct CDR3 sequences, with approximately 40% occurring only once. Sequencing input: CD4+ T cells from blood, cultured in vitro. The source is a human donor who had recovered from COVID-19.

This clonotype was seen only a few times. The rearrangement joins TRBV20-1 to TRBJ2-1; TRBD2 matches 10 bases. With V trimmed by 3 bases and J by 8 bases, 10 bases remained unmatched. CDR1 and CDR2 from the germline V gene are DFQATT and SNEGSKA (reference sequence). The CDR3 has 15 amino acids. CDR3 residues: CSAREREGRYYEQFF. In nucleotides, the CDR3 is TGCAGTGCTAGGGAGCGGGAGGGCCGGTATTATGAGCAGTTCTTC.

This clonotype appeared a single time. The chain recombines TRBV6-1 with TRBJ2-1; TRBD2 aligns across 9 bases. The CDR3 is made up of 16 amino acids. V lost 2 bases, J lost 2 bases, and 4 bases stayed unmatched. Germline assignment: CDR1 MNHNS and CDR2 SASEGT. CDR3 in amino acids: CASSEYSGGAYNEQFF. CDR3 coding DNA: TGTGCCAGCAGTGAATATAGCGGGGGTGCCTACAATGAGCAGTTCTTC.

V gene TRBV12-3 or TRBV12-4 combines with J gene TRBJ2-5; 7 nucleotides match TRBD2. V was pared by 2 bases and J by 3 bases, with 6 bases of the junction left unmatched. The CDR3 has 15 residues. CDR3 DNA: TGTGCCAGCAGTTTACTAGCGGCTACCAAAGAGACCCAGTACTTC. Translated: CASSLLAATKETQYF.

The chain recombines TRBV19 with TRBJ2-5; the D is unclear. Germline V gene sequence: CDR1 LNHDA, CDR2 SQIVND (reference sequence). With 2 bases removed from V and 4 bases from J, the gap between germline ends came to 8 bases. The CDR3 covers 13 residues. CDR3 in amino acids: CASSISPGETQYF. The CDR3 bases are TGTGCCAGTAGTATATCTCCGGGAGAGACCCAGTACTTC.

The rearrangement uses TRBV19 and TRBJ2-2, with 11 bases that match TRBD2. The length of the CDR3 is 17 residues. The ends lost 5 bases at V and 4 bases at J; junction bases unmatched: 9. Germline CDR1 and CDR2: LNHDA and SQIVND (reference sequence). The CDR3 DNA is TGTGCCAGTAGTGTGGATAGCGGGGGGGCCGTCACCGGGGAGCTGTTTTTT. This codes for CASSVDSGGAVTGELFF.

This clonotype was recorded a few times. The chain uses TRBV20-1 and TRBJ1-6; a weak D match, TRBD1 (5 bases). The V and J ends lost 0 bases and 6 bases respectively, with 12 bases between them. Germline CDR1 DFQATT, CDR2 SNEGSKA (reference sequence). The CDR3 covers 15 residues. CDR3 sequence (DNA): TGCAGTGCTAGAGAGGAAAAGGGGCGTAATTCACCCCTCCACTTT. Translating gives CSAREEKGRNSPLHF.

This clonotype was recorded a few times. The V gene is TRBV2, the J gene TRBJ1-1; a weak D match, TRBD1 (5 bases). The CDR3 has 14 residues. Germline CDR1 and CDR2: SNHLY and FYNNEI. V was trimmed by 7 bases and J by 0 bases, leaving 12 bases between them. The CDR3 nucleotides are TGTGCCAGCATATATGAGGGGATGAACACTGAAGCTTTCTTT. Protein sequence: CASIYEGMNTEAFF.

The CDR3 sequence is CASSLGGTHSGNTIYF. DNA for the CDR3: TGTGCCAGCAGTTTAGGGGGCACGCACTCTGGAAACACCATATATTTT. The chain links TRBV12-3 or TRBV12-4 to TRBJ1-3; D possibly corresponds to TRBD1 (5 bases). Trimming cost V 1 base and J 0 bases, with 10 bases left between them. CDR3 size: 16 residues.

The V and J genes are TRBV5-4 and TRBJ1-2, with TRBD1 matching 7 bases. After removal of 0 bases from V and 7 bases from J, the junction contained 3 bases not matched to a gene. Germline V gene lookup returns CDR1 SGHNT and CDR2 YYREEE (reference sequence). The CDR3 spans 13 residues. The chain's CDR3 is CASSLGGGGGYTF. In DNA, the CDR3 is TGTGCCAGCAGCTTGGGAGGGGGCGGTGGCTACACCTTC. Full variable domain (missing parts from reference TRBV5-4 and TRBJ1-2): ETGVTQSPTHLIKTRGQQVTLRCSSQSGHNTVSWYQQALGQGPQFIFQYYREEENGRGNFPPRFSGLQFPNYSSELNVNALELDDSALYLCASSLGGGGGYTFGSGTRLTVV.

The rearrangement links TRBV7-2 to TRBJ1-6, with D possibly being TRBD1 (5 bases). The germline V and J ends were trimmed by 5 bases and 8 bases, with 10 bases remaining between them. CDR3 length: 13 residues. From germline, CDR1 is SGHTA and CDR2 FQGNSA. The CDR3 DNA is TGTGCCAGCAGCAGTGTCAGGGATTCACCCCTCCACTTT. Translation: CASSSVRDSPLHF.

This clonotype has only a few counts. The J gene is TRBJ1-6, the V gene TRBV19; 9 nucleotides line up with TRBD1. The CDR3 has 14 residues. Germline CDR1 reads LNHDA; CDR2 reads SQIVND (reference sequence). Germline trimming cut 5 bases from V and 7 bases from J; bases unmatched to any gene: 3. CDR3 sequence: CASSRTGENSPLHF. For the CDR3, the DNA is TGTGCCAGTAGTCGGACAGGGGAAAATTCACCCCTCCACTTT.

This clonotype was detected only a few times. The chain has TRBV11-2 and TRBJ2-5; D is ambiguous. The CDR3 spans 12 residues. Trimming removed 7 bases from V and 0 bases from J, with 6 bases in between. The germline V gene encodes CDR1 SGHAT and CDR2 FQNNGV. The CDR3 loop is CASMRYQETQYF. The CDR3 nucleotides are TGTGCCAGCATGAGGTACCAAGAGACCCAGTACTTC.

The rearrangement links TRBV27 to TRBJ1-6; tentatively, D is TRBD1 (5 bases). Trimming pared 2 bases from V and 1 base from J, leaving 6 bases between. This CDR3 has 15 amino acids. Germline V CDR1 and CDR2: MNHEY, SMNVEV (reference sequence). DNA of the CDR3: TGTGCCAGCAGTTTACGGGGGTCCTATAATTCACCCCTCCACTTT. Translated: CASSLRGSYNSPLHF.

This clonotype appeared a few times. The chain employs TRBV6-2 or TRBV6-3 and TRBJ2-7, with D perhaps TRBD2 (7 bases). Trimming cost V 8 bases and J 0 bases, with 23 bases left between them. Germline CDR1 reads MNHEY; CDR2 reads SVGEGT. This CDR3 contains 17 residues. DNA for the CDR3: TGTGCCAGCCAACCCTGGCTAGGGGGGGCATCCTCCTACGAGCAGTACTTC. As protein: CASQPWLGGASSYEQYF.

This clonotype came up a few times. The V call is TRBV20-1, the J call TRBJ1-5; possibly TRBD1 for D (5 bases). Germline CDR1 reads DFQATT; CDR2 reads SNEGSKA (reference sequence). The CDR3 loop spans 14 amino acids. The V gene lost 2 bases and the J gene lost 4 bases, with 12 bases spanning the gap. CDR3 region: CSARPGRGNQPQHF. In DNA, the CDR3 is TGCAGTGCTAGACCAGGGAGAGGGAATCAGCCCCAGCATTTT.

CDR3: CASSIGWDRPEAFF. CDR3 nucleotide sequence: TGTGCCAGTAGTATTGGTTGGGACAGACCTGAAGCTTTCTTT. The rearrangement links TRBV19 to TRBJ1-1, with 7 bases matching TRBD1. Losses at the gene ends were 3 bases for V and 6 bases for J; bases not matched to a gene: 7. The CDR3 runs 14 residues. Germline V lookup: CDR1 LNHDA, CDR2 SQIVND (reference sequence).

V and J are TRBV4-1 and TRBJ1-1; 7 nucleotides align to TRBD1. With 0 bases clipped from V and 1 base from J, the junction kept 8 bases outside the gene matches. Germline lookup yields CDR1 MGHRA and CDR2 YSYEKL. The CDR3 runs 17 residues. The CDR3 DNA follows: TGCGCCAGCAGCCAAGATAATGGACGGGACAGGAACACTGAAGCTTTCTTT. Its protein is CASSQDNGRDRNTEAFF.

The V call is TRBV6-1, the J call TRBJ2-7, with 8 bases aligning to TRBD1. The germline CDR1 and CDR2 sequences are MNHNS and SASEGT. The CDR3 is 14 residues long. J gave up 2 bases and V 10 bases, and 10 bases lay outside the gene matches. The CDR3, as DNA: TGTGCCACCCGCAGGGGGACAGGTGCCTACGAGCAGTACTTC. Its protein is CATRRGTGAYEQYF.

Comment on this clonotype: Relative to the germline gene, one junction end is altered; a read error may explain this. The chain combines TRBV3-1 with TRBJ2-7; 8 bases match TRBD1. The length of the CDR3 is 13 residues. Germline CDR1 is LGHDT and CDR2 is YNNKEL (reference sequence). CDR3 nucleotide sequence: TGTGCCAGCAGCCAAGATTCAGGGGGCGCTTCGCTCTTC. This encodes CASSQDSGGASLF.